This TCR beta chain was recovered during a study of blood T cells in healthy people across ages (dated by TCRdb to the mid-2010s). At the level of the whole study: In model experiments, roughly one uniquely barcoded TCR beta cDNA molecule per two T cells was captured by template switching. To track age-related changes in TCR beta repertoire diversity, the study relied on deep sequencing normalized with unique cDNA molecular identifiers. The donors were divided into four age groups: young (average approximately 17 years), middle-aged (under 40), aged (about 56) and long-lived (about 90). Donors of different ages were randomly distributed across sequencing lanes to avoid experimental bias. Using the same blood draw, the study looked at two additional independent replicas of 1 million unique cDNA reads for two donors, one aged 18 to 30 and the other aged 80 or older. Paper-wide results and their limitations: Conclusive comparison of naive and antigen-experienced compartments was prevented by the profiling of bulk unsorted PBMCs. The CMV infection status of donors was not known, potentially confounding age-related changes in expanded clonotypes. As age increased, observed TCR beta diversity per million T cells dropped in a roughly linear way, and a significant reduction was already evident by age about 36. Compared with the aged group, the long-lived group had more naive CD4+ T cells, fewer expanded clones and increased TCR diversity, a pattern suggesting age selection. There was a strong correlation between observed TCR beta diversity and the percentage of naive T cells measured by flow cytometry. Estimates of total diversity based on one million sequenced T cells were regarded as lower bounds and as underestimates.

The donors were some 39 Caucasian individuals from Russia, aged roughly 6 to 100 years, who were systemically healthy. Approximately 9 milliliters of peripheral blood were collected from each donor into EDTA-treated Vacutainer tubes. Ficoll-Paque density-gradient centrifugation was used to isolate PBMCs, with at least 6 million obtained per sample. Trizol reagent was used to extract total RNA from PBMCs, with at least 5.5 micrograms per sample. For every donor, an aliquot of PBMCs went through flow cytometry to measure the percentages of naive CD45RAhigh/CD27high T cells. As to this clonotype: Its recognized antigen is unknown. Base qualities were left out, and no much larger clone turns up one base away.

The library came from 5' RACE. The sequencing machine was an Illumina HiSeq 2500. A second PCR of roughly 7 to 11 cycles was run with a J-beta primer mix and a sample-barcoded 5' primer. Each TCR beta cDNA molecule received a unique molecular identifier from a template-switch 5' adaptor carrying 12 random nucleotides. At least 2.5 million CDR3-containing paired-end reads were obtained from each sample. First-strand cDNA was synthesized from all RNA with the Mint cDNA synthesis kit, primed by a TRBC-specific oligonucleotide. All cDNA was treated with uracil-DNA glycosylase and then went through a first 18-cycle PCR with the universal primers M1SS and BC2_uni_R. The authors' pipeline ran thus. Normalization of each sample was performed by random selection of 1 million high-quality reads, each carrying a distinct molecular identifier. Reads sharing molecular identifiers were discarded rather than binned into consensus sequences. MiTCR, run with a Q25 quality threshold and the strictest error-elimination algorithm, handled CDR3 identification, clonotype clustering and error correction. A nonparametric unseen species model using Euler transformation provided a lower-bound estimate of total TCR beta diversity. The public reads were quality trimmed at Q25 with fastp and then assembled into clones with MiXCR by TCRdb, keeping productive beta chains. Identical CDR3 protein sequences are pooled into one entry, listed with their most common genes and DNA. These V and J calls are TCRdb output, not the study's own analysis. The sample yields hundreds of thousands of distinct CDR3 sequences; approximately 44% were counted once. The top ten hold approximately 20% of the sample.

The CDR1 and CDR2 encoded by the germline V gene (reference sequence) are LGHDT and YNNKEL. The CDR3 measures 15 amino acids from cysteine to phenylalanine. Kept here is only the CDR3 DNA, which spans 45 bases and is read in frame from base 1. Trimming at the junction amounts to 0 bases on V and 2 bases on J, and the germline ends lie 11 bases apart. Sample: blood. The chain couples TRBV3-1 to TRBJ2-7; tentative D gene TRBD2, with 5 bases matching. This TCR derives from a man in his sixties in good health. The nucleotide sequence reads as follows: TGTGCCAGCAGCCAAGATGGAACGGGGACCTACGAGCAGTACTTC. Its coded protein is CASSQDGTGTYEQYF.